The 29 T cell receptor beta chains presented below share a single source sample, sequenced in a study of T-cell reconstitution after alpha-beta-depleted transplantation in children. TCRbeta library construction was performed incorporating unique molecular identifiers. TCRdb re-derived calls from the PCR reads in MiXCR, one entry per CDR3 protein. The sample includes about 110,000 distinct CDR3 sequences, approximately 6.6% of them seen just once. This sample comprised PBMCs, mostly from graft donor cells, obtained 360 days after TCRalphabeta/CD19-depleted stem cell transplant. These TCRs come from a male patient between 2 and 9 years old who had a stem cell transplant for acute lymphoblastic leukemia, so the T cells may come from the graft donor.

Many counts were recorded for this clonotype. The V gene is TRBV10-3, the J gene TRBJ2-7; tentatively, D is TRBD2 (5 bases). The germline V and J ends were trimmed by 3 bases and 5 bases, with 11 bases remaining between them. CDR3 length: 13 amino acids. CDR1 ENHRY and CDR2 SYGVKD come from the germline V gene. CDR3 DNA: TGTGCCATCAGTGATCCGGACTCGGACGAGCAGTACTTC. Protein sequence: CAISDPDSDEQYF.

The chain is built from TRBV10-2 and TRBJ2-5, with a possible D match to TRBD1 (5 bases). Germline CDR1 WSHSY, CDR2 SAAADI. The CDR3 has 13 residues. Trimming took 6 bases from V and 4 from J, leaving 12 bases between them. This CDR3 reads CASSADNRETQYF. The CDR3, as DNA: TGCGCCAGCAGCGCGGACAACAGAGAGACCCAGTACTTC.

The chain couples TRBV7-2 to TRBJ2-1; 11 nucleotides match TRBD2. The CDR3 is 17 residues long. The trim removed 0 bases at V and 8 bases at J, leaving 9 bases unmatched. Germline V CDR1 and CDR2: SGHTA, FQGNSA. The CDR3 DNA sequence: TGTGCCAGCAGCTTAGCGGCTAGCGGGAGGCCGAGTGATGAGCAGTTCTTC. Translated: CASSLAASGRPSDEQFF.

This clonotype was counted ten times or more. The chain carries TRBV9 and TRBJ2-5; 8 positions agree with TRBD1. Germline CDR1 reads SGDLS; CDR2 reads YYNGEE. The V gene end was trimmed by 4 bases and the J gene end by 4 bases; junction bases not matched to a gene: 12. The CDR3 length is 16 residues. CDR3 in DNA: TGTGCCAGCAGCACCTCTTGGACAGGGCGATCAGAGACCCAGTACTTC. Translated: CASSTSWTGRSETQYF. Drawing the rest from reference TRBV9 and TRBJ2-5, the complete variable domain is DSGVTQTPKHLITATGQRVTLRCSPRSGDLSVYWYQQSLDQGLQFLIQYYNGEERAKGNILERFSAQQFPDLHSELNLSSLELGDSALYFCASSTSWTGRSETQYFGPGTRLLVL.

The chain recombines TRBV6-1 with TRBJ1-4, with TRBD1 as a possible D gene (5 bases). The length of the CDR3 is 18 residues. Per the germline V gene, CDR1 is MNHNS and CDR2 is SASEGT. Deletions cut 4 bases from V and 0 bases from J, with 18 bases between. CDR3 DNA: TGTGCCAGCAGTGTTGCCTGGGGGTTTGGTGCAACTAATGAAAAACTGTTTTTT. As protein: CASSVAWGFGATNEKLFF.

The table lists this clonotype with many counts. The chain links TRBV12-3 or TRBV12-4 to TRBJ1-2; 8 bases match TRBD1. The J segment lost 4 bases and the V segment lost 6 bases, leaving 7 bases of the junction unmatched. The CDR3 extends over 14 amino acids. CDR3 residues: CASRSLQGGYGYTF. CDR3 nucleotide sequence: TGTGCCAGCAGGTCTCTACAGGGGGGCTATGGCTACACCTTC.

In its sample, this clonotype was seen many times. The V and J genes are TRBV5-1 and TRBJ2-7; D unclear. CDR1 is SGHRS and CDR2 is YFSETQ in the germline V gene. CDR3 size: 15 residues. V dropped 0 bases and J dropped 4 bases, with 14 bases sitting between them. CDR3 sequence reads: CASSLGIPLTYEQYF. The CDR3, as DNA: TGCGCCAGCAGCTTGGGGATTCCCCTAACATACGAGCAGTACTTC.

The rearrangement joins TRBV2 to TRBJ2-6, with TRBD1 matching 9 bases. This CDR3 is 18 amino acids long. Trimming took 5 bases from V and 1 from J; bases not matched to a gene: 9. Germline values: CDR1 SNHLY, CDR2 FYNNEI. CDR3 nucleotides: TGTGCCAGCAGTCCATCGACAGGGGGGAGTTCTGGGGCCAACGTCCTGACTTTC. Amino acids: CASSPSTGGSSGANVLTF.

In the case of this clonotype: Given a much more abundant clone one base away, this may be a read error. The chain recombines TRBV6-2 or TRBV6-3 with TRBJ2-1; D call uncertain. V was trimmed by 2 bases and J by 8 bases, leaving 19 bases between them. The CDR3 runs 16 residues. The germline gives CDR1 MNHEY, CDR2 SVGEGT. The CDR3, as DNA: TGTGCCAGCAGTTACCCCTTGCTGGGTACTTTGGATGAGCAGTTCTTC. Translating gives CASSYPLLGTLDEQFF.

This clonotype was counted only a few times. The V call is TRBV7-9, the J call TRBJ2-1; TRBD2 matches 14 bases. The CDR3 sequence is 15 residues long. V trimming: 4 bases; J trimming: 10 bases; junction bases outside the gene matches: 6. Germline-derived CDR1 and CDR2 are SEHNR and FQNEAQ (reference sequence). The CDR3 DNA reads TGTGCCAGCAGCTACGGGACTAGCGGGAGCAACGAGCAGTTCTTC. It translates to CASSYGTSGSNEQFF.

This clonotype was recorded many times. The rearrangement links TRBV20-1 to TRBJ2-3; the match to TRBD2 covers 12 bases. In germline, CDR1 is DFQATT, CDR2 SNEGSKA (reference sequence). The J segment lost 5 bases and the V segment lost 6 bases, leaving 6 bases of the junction unmatched. The CDR3 contains 14 residues. CDR3 amino acids: CSALRTSGEDTQYF. The DNA for the CDR3 is TGCAGTGCCCTTCGGACTAGCGGGGAAGATACGCAGTATTTT.

This clonotype was found many times. The rearrangement joins TRBV5-6 to TRBJ2-5, with TRBD2 matching 8 bases. The germline V gene encodes CDR1 SGHDT and CDR2 YYEEEE. The V segment lost 5 bases and the J segment 5 bases; nucleotides outside the gene matches: 11. This CDR3 has 15 amino acids. Written as DNA, the CDR3 is TGTGCCAGCAGTTATTCCCCGGGACTAGGGGAGACCCAGTACTTC. The encoded protein is CASSYSPGLGETQYF.

As for this clonotype: One base away lies a much larger clone, so this may be a sequencing read error. The chain employs TRBV20-1 and TRBJ2-7; no clear D. Germline V gene sequence: CDR1 DFQATT, CDR2 SNEGSKA (reference sequence). The CDR3 sequence is 10 residues long. This CDR3 reads CRARAYEQYF. In DNA form, the CDR3 reads TGCAGAGCTAGAGCTTACGAGCAGTACTTC.

This clonotype was picked up many times. This chain connects TRBV12-3 or TRBV12-4 to TRBJ1-6; 7 bases match TRBD1. The CDR3 length is 13 residues. With 7 bases clipped from V and 8 bases from J, the junction kept 5 bases outside the gene matches. The CDR3 is CASKPDRDSPLHF. The CDR3 DNA reads TGTGCCAGCAAACCCGACAGGGATTCACCCCTCCACTTT.

The chain carries TRBV9 and TRBJ2-4; 11 bases are shared with TRBD2. In germline, CDR1 is SGDLS, CDR2 YYNGEE. Germline trimming cut 4 bases from V and 8 bases from J; bases unmatched to any gene: 11. This CDR3 spans 16 amino acids. CDR3 sequence reads: CASSIDSGGAGDIQYF. CDR3 bases: TGTGCCAGCAGCATCGATAGCGGGGGGGCAGGTGACATTCAGTACTTC. The full variable domain, completed using reference TRBV9 and TRBJ2-4, is DSGVTQTPKHLITATGQRVTLRCSPRSGDLSVYWYQQSLDQGLQFLIQYYNGEERAKGNILERFSAQQFPDLHSELNLSSLELGDSALYFCASSIDSGGAGDIQYFGAGTRLSVL.

This clonotype was recorded a few times. The rearrangement links TRBV9 to TRBJ2-7; D is unresolved. This CDR3 contains 15 residues. The germline V and J ends were trimmed by 5 bases and 3 bases, with 18 bases remaining between them. Germline loops: CDR1 SGDLS, CDR2 YYNGEE. CDR3 DNA: TGTGCCAGCAGTCCTCGCGCCTTGCAATTCTACGAGCAGTACTTC. Its translation is CASSPRALQFYEQYF.

This clonotype appeared a few times. The chain couples TRBV20-1 to TRBJ2-1; possible D gene TRBD2, 6 bases. The germline gives CDR1 DFQATT, CDR2 SNEGSKA (reference sequence). The CDR3 length is 14 residues. V lost 6 bases, J lost 7 bases, and 19 bases lay in between. CDR3 DNA: TGCAGTGCCCTACTGGCGGGGCTCCGGAATGAGCAGTTCTTC. Its protein product is CSALLAGLRNEQFF.

The chain recombines TRBV19 with TRBJ1-2, with D possibly TRBD1 on 6 matching bases. CDR1 is LNHDA and CDR2 is SQIVND in the germline V gene (reference sequence). Trimming cost V 6 bases and J 4 bases, with 12 bases left between them. This CDR3 has 13 amino acids. In DNA, the CDR3 is TGTGCCAGTAGGGACAGCCCGATCTATGGCTACACCTTC. Translating gives CASRDSPIYGYTF. The whole variable domain, remainder taken from reference TRBV19 and TRBJ1-2, is DGGITQSPKYLFRKEGQNVTLSCEQNLNHDAMYWYRQDPGQGLRLIYYSQIVNDFQKGDIAEGYSVSREKKESFPLTVTSAQKNPTAFYLCASRDSPIYGYTFGSGTRLTVV.

The chain uses TRBV12-3 or TRBV12-4 and TRBJ2-3; the D is unclear. The CDR3 spans 14 residues. The germline V and J ends were trimmed by 2 bases and 2 bases, with 8 bases remaining between them. CDR3 in amino acids: CASSLLLNTDTQYF. The CDR3 DNA is TGTGCCAGCAGTTTACTACTAAACACAGATACGCAGTATTTT.

This clonotype has ten or more counts. This chain uses TRBV7-9 with TRBJ2-2; D is unclear. V shed 5 bases and J shed 6 bases, with 10 bases lying between them. This CDR3 has 13 amino acids. Per the germline V gene, CDR1 is SEHNR and CDR2 is FQNEAQ (reference sequence). The CDR3 coding sequence is TGTGCCAGCAGCCCCATACGAGCCGGGGAGCTGTTTTTT. Its translation: CASSPIRAGELFF.

In this sample, this clonotype turned up many times. The V gene is TRBV28, the J gene TRBJ2-3, with D perhaps matching TRBD1 (6 bases). The germline V and J ends were trimmed by 2 bases and 3 bases, with 12 bases remaining between them. The length of the CDR3 is 15 residues. Germline V gene sequence: CDR1 MDHEN, CDR2 SYDVKM. In DNA form, the CDR3 reads TGTGCCAGCAGTTTAACAGGGAGAGCAACAGATACGCAGTATTTT. This encodes CASSLTGRATDTQYF.

V usage is TRBV7-9 and J usage is TRBJ2-7, with a weak D call TRBD2 (5 bases). V was trimmed by 3 bases and J by 6 bases, leaving 12 bases between them. The CDR3 consists of 13 residues. Germline V gene lookup returns CDR1 SEHNR and CDR2 FQNEAQ (reference sequence). This chain's CDR3 is CASSFRPAGEQYF. The DNA for the CDR3 is TGTGCCAGCAGCTTTCGTCCGGCGGGCGAGCAGTACTTC.

This clonotype was recorded at least ten times. No DNA is shown, since the ends of the CDR3 on it are uncertain; the CDR3 is the one TCRdb lists. The chain carries TRBV4-2 and TRBJ1-1. CDR1 is LGHNA, CDR2 YNFKEQ, per germline. The length of the CDR3 is 12 amino acids, counting both ends. The CDR3 is CASSPRRAGAFF.

V gene TRBV9 combines with J gene TRBJ2-4; D might be TRBD2 (7 bases). V lost 7 bases, J lost 0 bases, and 14 bases lay in between. The CDR3 has 15 residues. Germline CDR1 and CDR2: SGDLS and YYNGEE. The CDR3 region is CASGRGRGAKNIQYF. The CDR3 DNA follows: TGTGCCAGCGGGAGGGGGAGAGGAGCCAAAAACATTCAGTACTTC.

This clonotype appeared many times. The chain couples TRBV29-1 to TRBJ1-1; no firm D call. With 6 bases removed from V and 3 bases from J, the gap between germline ends came to 17 bases. The CDR3 runs to 14 residues. In germline, CDR1 is SQVTM, CDR2 ANQGSEA. The CDR3 DNA follows: TGCAGCGTGACCTTAGGGCAGCGAGACACTGAAGCTTTCTTT. Translating it yields CSVTLGQRDTEAFF.

This clonotype was seen more than once but under ten times. V is TRBV27 and J is TRBJ2-3; TRBD1 might be the D (5 bases). Looked up from germline, CDR1 is MNHEY and CDR2 is SMNVEV (reference sequence). The CDR3 is 14 amino acids. Trimming took 2 bases from V and 4 from J, leaving 10 bases between them. This CDR3 reads CASSLMGLADTQYF. Here the CDR3 DNA reads TGTGCCAGCAGTTTAATGGGGCTCGCAGATACGCAGTATTTT.

This clonotype has only a few counts. V is TRBV20-1 and J is TRBJ2-7; 8 bases align to TRBD1. After removal of 0 bases from V and 0 bases from J, the junction contained 4 bases not matched to a gene. Germline values: CDR1 DFQATT, CDR2 SNEGSKA (reference sequence). CDR3 length equals 15 residues. CDR3 nucleotide sequence: TGCAGTGCTAGAGACGGACAGGGCTTCTCCTACGAGCAGTACTTC. The encoded protein is CSARDGQGFSYEQYF.

This clonotype was observed many times. The chain recombines TRBV24-1 with TRBJ1-1, with 8 bases lining up with TRBD1. The CDR3 covers 15 residues. Germline CDR1 reads KGHDR; CDR2 reads SFDVKD. V shed 4 bases and J 0 bases; nucleotides not matched to a gene: 3. CDR3: CATSDGQGMNTEAFF. Here the CDR3 DNA reads TGTGCCACCAGTGACGGACAGGGAATGAACACTGAAGCTTTCTTT.

This clonotype was picked up a small number of times. The chain has TRBV4-3 and TRBJ2-7; 8 nucleotides align to TRBD1. V trimming: 5 bases; J trimming: 2 bases; junction bases outside the gene matches: 5. The length of the CDR3 is 14 residues. In germline, CDR1 is LGHNA, CDR2 YSLEER. CDR3 sequence (DNA): TGCGCCAGCAGCGCCGGGACAGGCCCCTACGAGCAGTACTTC. Protein: CASSAGTGPYEQYF.